Listed here are 27 T cell receptor beta chains from one sample, sequenced in a study of OX40 agonist ivuxolimab in advanced cancers. This table comes from immunoSEQ multiplex PCR, and its TCRdb copy is limited to in-frame clones, with some not included. The data show tens of thousands of clones, 75% to 90% seen once. Material: CD4+ or CD8+ T cells sorted from blood, obtained in a trial of the OX40 agonist ivuxolimab. These receptors were obtained from an adult with an advanced solid tumor such as melanoma, head and neck, liver or kidney cancer.

This chain uses TRBV6-6 with TRBJ2-7; unclear D gene. The ends were cut back, 0 bases at V and 2 bases at J, with 8 bases in the middle. The CDR3 sequence is 14 residues long. CDR1 is MNHNY and CDR2 is SVGAGI in the germline V gene (reference sequence). CDR3: CASSYSAGPYEQYF. CDR3 DNA: TGTGCCAGCAGTTACTCTGCAGGACCCTACGAGCAGTACTTC.

The J gene is TRBJ1-5, the V gene TRBV2; TRBD1 matches 8 bases. This CDR3 has 19 amino acids. After removal of 4 bases from V and 0 bases from J, the junction contained 14 bases not matched to a gene. Germline CDR1 is SNHLY and CDR2 is FYNNEI. The CDR3 region is CASSGTGQFGAGSNQPQHF. CDR3 bases: TGTGCCAGCAGTGGGACAGGGCAATTTGGTGCAGGTAGCAATCAGCCCCAGCATTTT.

The rearrangement links TRBV7-9 to TRBJ1-2, with a tentative D call TRBD1 (6 bases). This CDR3 contains 14 residues. Trimming pared 7 bases from V and 5 bases from J, leaving 17 bases between. Germline V gene sequence: CDR1 SEHNR, CDR2 FQNEAQ (reference sequence). The CDR3 nucleotides read TGTGCCAGCAATCGGGACACCAAAAAGTATGGCTACACCTTC. It encodes CASNRDTKKYGYTF.

The CDR3 region has the DNA TGCGCCAGCAGCCAAGAGGGAGGGGCCCACGAGCAGTACTTC. Protein sequence: CASSQEGGAHEQYF. The chain combines TRBV4-3 with TRBJ2-7; 7 nucleotides align to TRBD2. The germline gives CDR1 LGHNA, CDR2 YSLEER. The CDR3 length is 14 residues. Trimming at V came to 0 bases and at J to 5 bases, leaving 4 bases not matched to a gene.

The genes are TRBV19 and TRBJ2-1; D is possibly TRBD1 (5 bases). Trimming removed 4 bases at V and 0 bases at J, with 10 bases between. The CDR3 has 15 amino acids. Germline assignment: CDR1 LNHDA and CDR2 SQIVND (reference sequence). The CDR3 loop is CASSKGMSSYNEQFF. In DNA, the CDR3 is TGTGCCAGTAGTAAGGGGATGAGCTCCTACAATGAGCAGTTCTTC.

This rearrangement joins TRBV5-1 to TRBJ2-1; D possibly corresponds to TRBD2 (6 bases). The germline CDR1 and CDR2 sequences are SGHRS and YFSETQ. V was clipped by 7 bases and J by 6 bases, with 11 bases between them. The CDR3 spans 12 residues. Here the CDR3 reads CASGTSGNEQFF. The CDR3 DNA reads TGCGCCAGCGGGACTTCGGGCAATGAGCAGTTCTTC.

V and J are TRBV13 and TRBJ2-7, with D perhaps matching TRBD1 or TRBD2 (6 bases each). V gave up 5 bases and J gave up 0 bases, with 11 bases separating them. The CDR3 spans 14 residues. Germline-derived CDR1 and CDR2 are PRHDT and FYEKMQ (reference sequence). The CDR3 DNA sequence: TGTGCCAGCAGCGTTGGGGGGCACTCCTACGAGCAGTACTTC. This gives the protein CASSVGGHSYEQYF.

The chain has TRBV18 and TRBJ1-5; tentative D call: TRBD1 (5 bases). This CDR3 comprises 16 residues. Germline CDR1 reads KGHSH; CDR2 reads LQKENI. V was pared by 2 bases and J by 1 base, with 12 bases between. This chain's CDR3 is CASSPEGRRSNQPQHF. The CDR3 DNA reads TGTGCCAGCTCACCAGAGGGGAGAAGGAGCAATCAGCCCCAGCATTTT.

This chain joins TRBV29-1 and TRBJ2-6; D could derive from TRBD1 or TRBD2 (5 bases each). Per the germline V gene, CDR1 is SQVTM and CDR2 is ANQGSEA. V lost 7 bases and J 0 bases, leaving 13 bases between the germline ends. There are 15 residues in the CDR3. The CDR3 nucleotides read TGCAGCGCCTGGGGGTTGGGCTCTGGGGCCAACGTCCTGACTTTC. Amino acid sequence: CSAWGLGSGANVLTF.

The chain links TRBV7-9 to TRBJ2-7; either TRBD1 or TRBD2 may fit D (5 bases each). CDR1 SEHNR and CDR2 FQNEAQ come from the germline V gene (reference sequence). V dropped 0 bases and J dropped 6 bases, with 15 bases sitting between them. This CDR3 comprises 15 residues. The DNA of the CDR3 is TGTGCCAGCAGCTTAGCAGACCGCCAGGGAGCCGAGCAGTACTTC. Its protein product is CASSLADRQGAEQYF.

This chain joins TRBV4-3 and TRBJ2-2; D unclear. This CDR3 has 12 amino acids. The germline CDR1 and CDR2 sequences are LGHNA and YSLEER. V was pared by 6 bases and J by 6 bases, with 8 bases between. As DNA, the CDR3 is TGCGCCAGCAGGGAGCTTTCCGGGGAGCTGTTTTTT. Its protein product is CASRELSGELFF.

In the case of this clone: An end of the junction does not agree with germline; a read error may underlie this. The chain is built from TRBV7-7 and TRBJ2-3, with 11 positions matching TRBD2. Germline CDR1 and CDR2: SSHAT and FNYEAQ (reference sequence). The length of the CDR3 is 16 residues. CDR3 in DNA: TGTGCTAGCAGCCTACTAGCGGGAGATCCCACAGATACGCAGTATTTT. Encoded protein: CASSLLAGDPTDTQYF.

The CDR3 coding sequence is TGTGCCAGCTCACCATCGTCGGGGGCCGAATACGAGCAGTACTTC. This translates into CASSPSSGAEYEQYF. This chain uses TRBV18 with TRBJ2-7, with D perhaps being TRBD1 or TRBD2 (6 bases each). The V end lost 2 bases, the J end lost 4 bases, and 15 bases lay between the germline ends. Germline CDR1 is KGHSH and CDR2 is LQKENI. CDR3 size: 15 residues.

The rearrangement links TRBV19 to TRBJ2-7; D is tentatively TRBD1 or TRBD2 (6 bases each). Germline CDR1 and CDR2: LNHDA and SQIVND (reference sequence). The CDR3 covers 14 residues. The V gene lost 6 bases and the J gene lost 3 bases, with 15 bases spanning the gap. The CDR3, as DNA: TGTGCCAGTAGCTGGTCGGAGGGGGACTACGAGCAGTACTTC. Translating gives CASSWSEGDYEQYF.

The chain employs TRBV7-2 and TRBJ2-7; no clear D gene. Trimming removed 1 base from V and 4 bases from J, with 11 bases in between. This CDR3 spans 14 amino acids. Germline V gives CDR1 SGHTA, CDR2 FQGNSA. CDR3 DNA: TGTGCCAGCAGCTTAGACAGCCTGATGTACGAGCAGTACTTC. It yields the protein CASSLDSLMYEQYF.

The rearrangement links TRBV2 to TRBJ2-7; D gene uncertain. The CDR3 runs 14 residues. V dropped 4 bases and J dropped 2 bases, with 12 bases sitting between them. The germline V gene has CDR1 SNHLY and CDR2 FYNNEI. The CDR3 spells CASSAPGVTYEQYF. CDR3 nucleotides: TGTGCCAGCAGTGCTCCGGGTGTCACCTACGAGCAGTACTTC.

The V and J genes are TRBV4-3 and TRBJ1-5; D is unresolved. The CDR3 runs 13 residues. The germline V gene encodes CDR1 LGHNA and CDR2 YSLEER. V lost 1 base, J lost 4 bases, and 5 bases lay in between. Written as DNA, the CDR3 is TGCGCCAGCAGCCAAGGGGAGAATCAGCCCCAGCATTTT. Its protein product is CASSQGENQPQHF.

This chain uses TRBV7-9 with TRBJ1-1; D gene ambiguous. CDR1 SEHNR and CDR2 FQNEAQ come from the germline V gene (reference sequence). The CDR3 spans 14 residues. With 5 bases removed from V and 3 bases from J, the gap between germline ends came to 13 bases. CDR3 loop: CASSNRNEDTEAFF. Here the CDR3 DNA reads TGTGCCAGCAGCAATAGAAACGAGGACACTGAAGCTTTCTTT.

The CDR3 reads CASSLDLTYEQYF. The CDR3 DNA follows: TGTGCCAGCAGCTTAGATCTAACCTACGAGCAGTACTTC. The chain carries TRBV7-2 and TRBJ2-7; D is ambiguous. This CDR3 has 13 amino acids. Trimming removed 1 base from V and 2 bases from J, with 6 bases in between. From germline, CDR1 is SGHTA and CDR2 FQGNSA.

The V call is TRBV11-2, the J call TRBJ1-1, with no clear D. CDR3 length: 16 residues. Trimming left V 5 bases short and J 0 bases short, with 16 bases between. Looked up from germline, CDR1 is SGHAT and CDR2 is FQNNGV. CDR3 sequence (DNA): TGTGCCAGCAGCCCCCCTCGAGGCAGAGTGAACACTGAAGCTTTCTTT. It translates to CASSPPRGRVNTEAFF.

The V gene is TRBV7-3, the J gene TRBJ2-5; TRBD2 matches 9 bases. V gave up 5 bases and J gave up 3 bases; unmatched junction bases: 4. Germline V lookup: CDR1 SGHTA, CDR2 FQGTGA. This CDR3 is built from 14 residues. The CDR3 protein is CASSPGLAKETQYF. The CDR3 DNA sequence: TGTGCCAGCAGCCCCGGACTAGCGAAAGAGACCCAGTACTTC.

V usage is TRBV2 and J usage is TRBJ1-1; TRBD1 is a possible D gene (5 bases). V was shortened by 11 bases and J by 1 base, with 17 bases between the two germline ends. The length of the CDR3 is 14 residues. CDR1 SNHLY and CDR2 FYNNEI come from the germline V gene. The CDR3 DNA sequence: TGTGCCCCCGCCCAGGGAAGATCGAACACTGAAGCTTTCTTT. Translated, it gives CAPAQGRSNTEAFF.

This rearrangement joins TRBV6-1 to TRBJ2-3; unclear D gene. Trimming shortened V by 2 bases and J by 14 bases, and 17 bases separated the two germline ends. In germline, CDR1 is MNHNS, CDR2 SASEGT. This CDR3 has 13 residues. The CDR3 region is CASSEIGSYGGYF. The CDR3 bases are TGTGCCAGCAGTGAAATTGGGTCTTACGGTGGGTATTTT.

This chain connects TRBV25-1 to TRBJ2-6; D remains ambiguous. Trimming stripped 6 bases from V and 1 base from J, with 7 bases between. CDR1 is MGHDK and CDR2 is SYGVNS in the germline V gene. The CDR3 is 14 amino acids. The CDR3 is CASSPLSGANVLTF. CDR3 nucleotides: TGTGCCAGCAGCCCCTTATCTGGGGCCAACGTCCTGACTTTC.

This chain connects TRBV13 to TRBJ1-1, with D perhaps matching TRBD1 (5 bases). V lost 6 bases and J 6 bases, leaving 11 bases between the germline ends. Germline CDR1 is PRHDT and CDR2 is FYEKMQ (reference sequence). The CDR3 has 12 amino acids. The CDR3 loop is CASSVGESEAFF. CDR3 in DNA: TGTGCCAGCAGTGTAGGGGAATCTGAAGCTTTCTTT.

The sample holds one count of this clone. V and J are TRBV4-2 and TRBJ1-1; possible D gene TRBD1, 5 bases. V was pared by 3 bases and J by 9 bases, with 11 bases between. From germline, CDR1 is LGHNA and CDR2 YNFKEQ. CDR3 length: 12 amino acids. CDR3 sequence: CASSQAGYQAFF. The DNA for the CDR3 is TGTGCCAGCAGCCAGGCAGGGTATCAAGCTTTCTTT.

The rearrangement joins TRBV29-1 to TRBJ2-2; D possibly corresponds to TRBD2 (6 bases). V lost 7 bases to trimming and J lost 5 bases, with 17 bases between them. CDR1 and CDR2 from the germline V gene are SQVTM and ANQGSEA. The CDR3 has 14 amino acids. DNA of the CDR3: TGCAGCGCCGCTTGGCAGGGAGGAACCGGGGAGCTGTTTTTT. This translates into CSAAWQGGTGELFF.